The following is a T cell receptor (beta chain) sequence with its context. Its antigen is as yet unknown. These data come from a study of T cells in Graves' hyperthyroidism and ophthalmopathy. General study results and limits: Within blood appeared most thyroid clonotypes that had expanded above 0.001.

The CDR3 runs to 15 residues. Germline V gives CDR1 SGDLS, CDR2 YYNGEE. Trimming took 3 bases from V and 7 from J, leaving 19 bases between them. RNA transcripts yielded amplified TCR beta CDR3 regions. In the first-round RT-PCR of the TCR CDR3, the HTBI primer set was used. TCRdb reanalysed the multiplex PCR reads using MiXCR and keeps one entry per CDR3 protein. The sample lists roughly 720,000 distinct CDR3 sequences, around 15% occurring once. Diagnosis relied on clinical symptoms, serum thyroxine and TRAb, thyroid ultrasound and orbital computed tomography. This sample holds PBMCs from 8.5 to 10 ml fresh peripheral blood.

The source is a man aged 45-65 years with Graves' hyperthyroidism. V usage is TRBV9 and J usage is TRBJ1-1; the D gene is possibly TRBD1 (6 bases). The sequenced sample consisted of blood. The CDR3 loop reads CASSEREGGHYEAFF. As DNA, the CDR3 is TGTGCCAGCAGCGAGAGGGAAGGGGGACACTATGAAGCTTTCTTT.